The TCR beta chain described here comes from a study of metastatic and nonmetastatic thyroid tumors. Study-level information: The authors compared repertoires across blood and tumor or nodule tissue from malignant and benign thyroid patients. General observations from the study: Patients with malignant thyroid tumors reportedly had significantly higher TCR beta diversity than those with benign nodules, in blood and tumor.

Per the original data handling: A distant-metastasis classifier for papillary thyroid cancer was built using CDR3 differences across clinicopathological groups. Using MiXCR, TCRdb reanalyzed the PCR reads. These V and J calls originate from TCRdb's pipeline instead of the authors' own analysis. The sample consists of tens of thousands of clones, more than 13% of them appearing once. By share, this clone counts as medium-sized. What it binds is not known. All patients were treatment-naive before thyroid surgery. With V trimmed by 0 bases and J by 3 bases, 4 bases remained unmatched. The CDR3 length is 15 residues. Germline V gives CDR1 MNHEY, CDR2 SVGAGI.

The J gene is TRBJ1-2, the V gene TRBV6-5, with 7 bases identical to TRBD1. Sequencing was done on a sample of blood. The receptor comes from a female donor with papillary thyroid cancer or a benign thyroid nodule (not recorded which). Some clones in this sample may be carry-over from other donors' samples. CDR3 sequence: CASSYSTQGDYGYTF. DNA of the CDR3: TGTGCCAGCAGTTACTCGACCCAGGGGGACTATGGCTACACCTTC.